The 15 T cell receptor beta chains reported below all come from one sample, sequenced in a study of sequential checkpoint blockade in melanoma. Treatment indicated: randomized to nivolumab then ipilimumab (arm A) or the reverse (arm B). Sequenced by immunoSEQ multiplex PCR; TCRdb stores in-frame clones only, minus some. The sample has 10,000 to 15,000 clones, around 23% seen once. The sample consisted of tumor tissue (inferred from file names), taken from a patient given nivolumab and ipilimumab in sequence. The receptors originated from a human donor with melanoma.

This clone was counted many times. The chain uses TRBV11-3 and TRBJ1-2; no clear D gene. V shed 5 bases and J shed 4 bases, with 14 bases lying between them. Germline V gives CDR1 SGHNT, CDR2 YENEEA. The CDR3 totals 14 residues. The CDR3 spells CASSPIVQVYGYTF. The CDR3 DNA reads TGTGCCAGCAGCCCAATCGTCCAAGTCTATGGCTACACCTTC.

This clone was picked up a small number of times. The CDR3 region has the DNA TGTGCCACCAGCAGCCCCAGGGTTAGGAATGAAAAACTGTTTTTT. Its protein product is CATSSPRVRNEKLFF. The V and J genes are TRBV15 and TRBJ1-4, with a possible D match to TRBD1 (5 bases). The CDR3 loop spans 15 amino acids. The V and J ends lost 3 bases and 5 bases respectively, with 13 bases between them. CDR1 LNHNV and CDR2 YYDKDF come from the germline V gene (reference sequence).

Only a few counts were recorded for this clone. The chain has TRBV6-8 and TRBJ2-5, with 12 bases fitting TRBD2. This CDR3 has 14 amino acids. Germline CDR1 and CDR2: MNHGY and SAAAGT. V lost 2 bases and J lost 8; bases outside the gene matches: 3. The CDR3 region has the DNA TGTGCCAGCAGTTACCCGACTAGCGGGAGTACCCAGTACTTC. Encoded protein: CASSYPTSGSTQYF.

The rearrangement links TRBV19 to TRBJ1-5; unclear D gene. CDR1 and CDR2 from the germline V gene are LNHDA and SQIVND (reference sequence). The V end was cut by 3 bases, the J end by 5 bases, with 11 bases between. This CDR3 contains 14 residues. In nucleotides, the CDR3 is TGTGCCAGTAGTATGGAACTGCTGCATCAGCCCCAGCATTTT. This codes for CASSMELLHQPQHF.

The genes are TRBV19 and TRBJ2-5; possibly TRBD2 for D (6 bases). Per the germline V gene, CDR1 is LNHDA and CDR2 is SQIVND (reference sequence). The V end lost 6 bases, the J end lost 8 bases, and 13 bases lay between the germline ends. This CDR3 region has 12 residues. This CDR3 is CASRQSGETQYF. In DNA, the CDR3 is TGTGCCAGTAGACAATCGGGAGAAACCCAGTACTTC.

This clone has more than one count but fewer than ten. CDR3 nucleotide sequence: TGCGCCAGCAGCCAAGATCATGGGACAGTATATGGCTACACCTTC. Translated, it gives CASSQDHGTVYGYTF. This chain connects TRBV1 to TRBJ1-2; the D call of TRBD1 is as the table states it, not checked on the DNA. TRBV1 is termed a pseudogene. This CDR3 contains 15 residues.

The chain has TRBV18 and TRBJ2-3; D is unclear. V was cut by 5 bases and J by 7 bases, with 19 bases left in between. CDR1 and CDR2 from the germline V gene are KGHSH and LQKENI. This CDR3 contains 15 residues. CDR3 in amino acids: CASSEQKTALNTQYF. The CDR3 DNA sequence: TGTGCCAGCTCAGAACAGAAAACCGCACTAAATACGCAGTATTTT. The variable domain in full, completed from reference TRBV18 and TRBJ2-3, reads NAGVMQNPRHLVRRRGQEARLRCSPMKGHSHVYWYRQLPEEGLKFMVYLQKENIIDESGMPKERFSAEFPKEGPSILRIQQVVRGDSAAYFCASSEQKTALNTQYFGPGTRLTVL.

This clone qualifies as medium-sized (0.01 to 0.1%). In DNA form, the CDR3 reads TGTGCCAGCAGCCTCTACTCCGGGACAGGGGGTCGGGTACCCCTCCACTTT. Residues: CASSLYSGTGGRVPLHF. The rearrangement links TRBV11-3 to TRBJ1-6, with TRBD1 matching over 11 bases. Germline CDR1 reads SGHNT; CDR2 reads YENEEA. CDR3 length equals 17 residues. J was trimmed by 12 bases and V by 5 bases; bases with no gene match: 15.

The chain employs TRBV23-1 and TRBJ2-7, with D possibly matching TRBD1 (6 bases). TRBV23-1 qualifies as an ORF whose function is uncertain. The CDR3 is made up of 14 amino acids. Trimming removed 0 bases at V and 4 bases at J, with 10 bases between. Written as DNA, the CDR3 is TGCGCCAGCAGTCAATCTTGGGGGCGTTACGAGCAGTACTTC. It specifies CASSQSWGRYEQYF.

This chain's CDR3 is CASSIDRADTQYF. CDR3 sequence (DNA): TGTGCCAGTAGTATAGATCGGGCAGATACGCAGTATTTT. The chain couples TRBV19 to TRBJ2-3; D is ambiguous. Germline CDR1 reads LNHDA; CDR2 reads SQIVND (reference sequence). V shed 0 bases and J shed 4 bases, with 5 bases lying between them. This CDR3 spans 13 amino acids.

This clone showed up many times. This chain joins TRBV2 and TRBJ1-1; 9 bases match TRBD1. The CDR3 consists of 14 residues. From germline, CDR1 is SNHLY and CDR2 FYNNEI. Trimming cost V 6 bases and J 6 bases; bases outside gene matches: 8. CDR3 nucleotide sequence: TGTGCCAGCAGGACCGGGACAGGGATCCCTGAAGCTTTCTTT. Translated: CASRTGTGIPEAFF. Variable domain in full (rest from reference TRBV2 and TRBJ1-1): EPEVTQTPSHQVTQMGQEVILRCVPISNHLYFYWYRQILGQKVEFLVSFYNNEISEKSEIFDDQFSVERPDGSNFTLKIRSTKLEDSAMYFCASRTGTGIPEAFFGQGTRLTVV.

This clone was seen more than once but under ten times. V gene TRBV6-8 combines with J gene TRBJ2-7; the D is unclear. The V end was cut by 6 bases, the J end by 3 bases, with 12 bases between. The CDR3 covers 13 residues. Germline V gene lookup returns CDR1 MNHGY and CDR2 SAAAGT. In nucleotides, the CDR3 is TGTGCCAGCAGCCACCAGGCGGTCTACGAGCAGTACTTC. This encodes CASSHQAVYEQYF.

This clone occurred a few times. In the same sample, other DNA sequences code for this CDR3. The chain joins TRBV6-8 to TRBJ1-1; D is possibly TRBD1 (5 bases). There are 13 residues in the CDR3. The V end was cut by 2 bases, the J end by 1 base, with 5 bases between. From germline, CDR1 is MNHGY and CDR2 SAAAGT. CDR3 sequence reads: CASSYGGNTEAFF. The CDR3, as DNA: TGTGCCAGCAGTTACGGGGGGAACACTGAAGCTTTCTTT.

This clone was counted at least ten times. The chain combines TRBV11-3 with TRBJ2-7; 7 bases fit TRBD1. V was pared by 5 bases and J by 1 base, with 5 bases of the junction left unmatched. The germline CDR1 and CDR2 sequences are SGHNT and YENEEA. CDR3 size: 14 residues. CDR3 protein: CASSTRQGSYEQYF. The CDR3 DNA follows: TGTGCCAGCAGCACTCGACAGGGTTCCTACGAGCAGTACTTC. Variable domain in full (rest from reference TRBV11-3 and TRBJ2-7): EAGVVQSPRYKIIEKKQPVAFWCNPISGHNTLYWYLQNLGQGPELLIRYENEEAVDDSQLPKDRFSAERLKGVDSTLKIQPAELGDSAVYLCASSTRQGSYEQYFGPGTRLTVT.

The chain has TRBV18 and TRBJ1-2; 7 bases match TRBD1. The V and J ends lost 2 bases and 4 bases, in that order; junction bases with no gene match: 4. The length of the CDR3 is 14 residues. The germline V gene has CDR1 KGHSH and CDR2 LQKENI. CDR3 DNA: TGTGCCAGCTCACCAGAGGGACAGATCTATGGCTACACCTTC. Amino acids: CASSPEGQIYGYTF. Using reference TRBV18 and TRBJ1-2 for the parts outside the CDR3, the full variable domain is NAGVMQNPRHLVRRRGQEARLRCSPMKGHSHVYWYRQLPEEGLKFMVYLQKENIIDESGMPKERFSAEFPKEGPSILRIQQVVRGDSAAYFCASSPEGQIYGYTFGSGTRLTVV.